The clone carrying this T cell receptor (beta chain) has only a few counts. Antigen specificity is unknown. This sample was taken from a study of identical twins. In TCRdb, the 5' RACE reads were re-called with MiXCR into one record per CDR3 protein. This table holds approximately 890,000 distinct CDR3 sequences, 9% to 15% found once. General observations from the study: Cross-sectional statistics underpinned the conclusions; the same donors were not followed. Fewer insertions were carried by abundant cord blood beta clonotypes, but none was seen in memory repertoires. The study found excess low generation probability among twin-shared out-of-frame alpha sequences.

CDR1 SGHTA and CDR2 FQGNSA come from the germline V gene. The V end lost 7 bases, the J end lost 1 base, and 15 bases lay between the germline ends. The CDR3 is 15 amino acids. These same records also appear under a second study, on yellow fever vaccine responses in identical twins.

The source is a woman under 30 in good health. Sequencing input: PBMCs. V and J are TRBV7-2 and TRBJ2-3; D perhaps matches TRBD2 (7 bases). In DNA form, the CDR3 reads TGTGCCAGCACCGAGGGGGGGGTTCGCACAGATACGCAGTATTTT. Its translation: CASTEGGVRTDTQYF.